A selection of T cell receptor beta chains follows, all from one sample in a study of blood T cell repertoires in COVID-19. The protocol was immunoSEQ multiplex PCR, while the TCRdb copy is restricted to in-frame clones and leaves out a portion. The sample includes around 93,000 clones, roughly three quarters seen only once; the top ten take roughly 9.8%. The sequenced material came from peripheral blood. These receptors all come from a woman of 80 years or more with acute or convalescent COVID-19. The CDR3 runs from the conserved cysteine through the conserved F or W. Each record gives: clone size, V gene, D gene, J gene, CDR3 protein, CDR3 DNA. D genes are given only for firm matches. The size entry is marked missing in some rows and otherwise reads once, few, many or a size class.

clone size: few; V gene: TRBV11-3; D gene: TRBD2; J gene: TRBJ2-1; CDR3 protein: CASSLEAGLPLFF; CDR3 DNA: TGTGCCAGCAGCTTAGAGGCGGGACTACCGTTGTTCTTC
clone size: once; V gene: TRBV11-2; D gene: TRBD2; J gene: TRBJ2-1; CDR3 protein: CASSLDSSLSGSSYNEQFF; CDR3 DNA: TGTGCCAGCAGCTTAGATTCCTCCCTCAGCGGGAGCTCCTACAATGAGCAGTTCTTC
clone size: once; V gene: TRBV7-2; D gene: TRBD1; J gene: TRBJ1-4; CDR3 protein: CASSLGQGGREKLFF; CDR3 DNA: TGTGCCAGCAGCTTGGGACAGGGGGGGAGGGAAAAACTGTTTTTT
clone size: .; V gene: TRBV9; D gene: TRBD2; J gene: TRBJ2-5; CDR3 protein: CASSVGNSGGTETQYF; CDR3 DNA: TGTGCCAGCAGCGTAGGCAATAGCGGGGGCACAGAGACCCAGTACTTC
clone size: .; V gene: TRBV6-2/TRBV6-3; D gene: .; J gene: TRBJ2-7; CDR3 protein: CASSYSQGPYEQYF; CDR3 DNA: TGTGCCAGCAGTTATTCACAGGGCCCCTACGAGCAGTACTTC
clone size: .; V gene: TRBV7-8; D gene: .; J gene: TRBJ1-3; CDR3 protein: CASRAGSGNTIYF; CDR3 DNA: TGTGCCAGCAGGGCAGGCTCTGGAAACACCATATATTTT
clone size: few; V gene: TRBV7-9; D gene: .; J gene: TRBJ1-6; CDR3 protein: CASSLEGTGGTLHF; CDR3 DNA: TGTGCCAGCAGCTTAGAAGGAACCGGGGGGACCCTCCACTTT
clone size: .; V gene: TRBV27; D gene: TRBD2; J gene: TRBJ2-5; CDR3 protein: CASSLRLAGGPGETQYF; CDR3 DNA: TGTGCCAGCAGTCTCCGACTAGCGGGAGGGCCGGGGGAGACCCAGTACTTC
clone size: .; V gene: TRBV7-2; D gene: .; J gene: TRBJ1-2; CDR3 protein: CASSLDEGDSGYTF; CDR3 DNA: TGTGCCAGCAGCCTAGATGAGGGGGATTCGGGCTACACCTTC
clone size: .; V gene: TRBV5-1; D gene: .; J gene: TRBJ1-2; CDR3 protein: CASSIRPTGYGYTF; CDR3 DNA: TGCGCCAGCAGCATACGCCCAACCGGCTATGGCTACACCTTC
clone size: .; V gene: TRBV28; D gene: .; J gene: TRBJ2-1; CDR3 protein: CASSSESAGLYNEQFF; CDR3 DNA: TGTGCCAGCAGTAGCGAATCGGCGGGACTGTACAATGAGCAGTTCTTC
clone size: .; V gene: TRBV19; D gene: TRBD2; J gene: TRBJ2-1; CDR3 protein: CASSGPGLAIYEQFF; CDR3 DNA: TGTGCCAGTAGTGGGCCGGGACTAGCCATCTATGAGCAGTTCTTC
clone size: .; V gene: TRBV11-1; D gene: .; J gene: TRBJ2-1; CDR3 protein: CASSSQTGTPNEQFF; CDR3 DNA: TGTGCCAGCAGCTCGCAAACCGGGACACCCAATGAGCAGTTCTTC
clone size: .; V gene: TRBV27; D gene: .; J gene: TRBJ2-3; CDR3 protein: CASSLGNRDTQYF; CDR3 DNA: TGTGCCAGCAGTTTAGGGAACAGGGATACGCAGTATTTT
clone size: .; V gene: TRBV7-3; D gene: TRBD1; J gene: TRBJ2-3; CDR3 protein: CASSPRTGSEGDTQYF; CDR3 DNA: TGTGCCAGCAGCCCGAGGACAGGGAGCGAGGGAGATACGCAGTATTTT
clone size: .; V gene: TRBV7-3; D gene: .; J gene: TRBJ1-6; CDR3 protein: CASSQDSVYSPLHF; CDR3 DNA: TGTGCCAGCAGCCAGGACAGCGTTTATTCACCCCTCCACTTT
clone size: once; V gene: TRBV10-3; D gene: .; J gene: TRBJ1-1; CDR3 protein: CAISGTAEGGTEAFF; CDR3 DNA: TGTGCCATCAGTGGGACTGCGGAGGGTGGCACTGAAGCTTTCTTT
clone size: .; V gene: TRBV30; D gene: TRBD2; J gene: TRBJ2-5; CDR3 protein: CAWKKGSGGLVRETQYF; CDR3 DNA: TGTGCCTGGAAAAAGGGGTCCGGCGGACTAGTTCGAGAGACCCAGTACTTC
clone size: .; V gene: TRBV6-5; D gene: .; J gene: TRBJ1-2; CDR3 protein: CASVEKSYTF; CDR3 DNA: TGTGCCAGCGTGGAGAAGTCCTACACCTTC
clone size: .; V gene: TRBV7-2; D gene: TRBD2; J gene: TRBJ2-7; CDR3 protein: CASSYGGASGRLEQYF; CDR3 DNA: TGTGCCAGCAGCTACGGGGGGGCTAGCGGGAGGCTGGAGCAGTACTTC
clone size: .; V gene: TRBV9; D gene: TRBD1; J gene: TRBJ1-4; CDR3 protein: CASSAGQGGIGKLFF; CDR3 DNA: TGTGCCAGCAGCGCAGGACAGGGGGGTATAGGAAAACTGTTTTTT
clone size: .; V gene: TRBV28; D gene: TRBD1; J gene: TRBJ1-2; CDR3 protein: CASSAPDRVRGYTF; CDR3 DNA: TGTGCCAGCAGTGCCCCTGACAGGGTACGGGGCTACACCTTC
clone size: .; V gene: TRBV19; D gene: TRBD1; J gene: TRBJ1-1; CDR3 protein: CASSPGQGGTEAFF; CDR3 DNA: TGTGCCAGTAGTCCGGGACAGGGGGGCACTGAAGCTTTCTTT
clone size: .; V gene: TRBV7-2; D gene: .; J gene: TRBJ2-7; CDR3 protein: CASSSGTYEQYF; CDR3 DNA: TGTGCCAGCAGCTCCGGGACCTACGAGCAGTACTTC
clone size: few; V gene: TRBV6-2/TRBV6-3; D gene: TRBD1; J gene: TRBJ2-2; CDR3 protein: CASSTANGRGNRYTGELFF; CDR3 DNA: TGTGCCAGCAGTACAGCAAACGGCAGGGGGAATAGGTACACCGGGGAGCTGTTTTTT
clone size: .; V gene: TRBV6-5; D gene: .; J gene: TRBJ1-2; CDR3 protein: CASTESFEITRGYTF; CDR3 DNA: TGTGCCAGCACCGAATCCTTTGAGATAACTCGGGGCTACACCTTC
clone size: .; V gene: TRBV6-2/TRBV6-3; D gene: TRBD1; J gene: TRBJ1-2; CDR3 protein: CASSYGDRAGYTF; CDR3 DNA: TGTGCCAGCAGTTACGGGGACAGGGCTGGCTACACCTTC
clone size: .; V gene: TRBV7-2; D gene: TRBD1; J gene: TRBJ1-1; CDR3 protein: CASSLGRDRAEAFF; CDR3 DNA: TGTGCCAGCAGCTTAGGTCGGGACAGGGCTGAAGCTTTCTTT
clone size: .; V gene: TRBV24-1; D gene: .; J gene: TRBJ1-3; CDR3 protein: CATDRTVGNTIYF; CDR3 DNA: TGTGCCACGGACAGAACGGTTGGAAACACCATATATTTT
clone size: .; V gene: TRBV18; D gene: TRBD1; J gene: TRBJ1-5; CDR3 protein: CASSPQGQGVQKDQPQHF; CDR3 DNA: TGTGCCAGCTCACCACAAGGACAGGGTGTTCAGAAGGATCAGCCCCAGCATTTT
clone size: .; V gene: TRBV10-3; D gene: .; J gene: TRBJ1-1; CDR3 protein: CAISESTRGTEAFF; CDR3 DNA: TGTGCCATCAGTGAGTCGACCCGGGGGACTGAAGCTTTCTTT
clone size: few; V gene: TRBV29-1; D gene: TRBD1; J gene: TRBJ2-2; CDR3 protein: CSVDGKGARINTGELFF; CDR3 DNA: TGCAGCGTTGATGGGAAGGGGGCGAGGATCAACACCGGGGAGCTGTTTTTT
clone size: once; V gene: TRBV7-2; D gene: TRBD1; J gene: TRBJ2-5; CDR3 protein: CASSVIGQGAEETQYF; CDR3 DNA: TGTGCCAGCAGCGTAATAGGACAGGGGGCAGAAGAGACCCAGTACTTC
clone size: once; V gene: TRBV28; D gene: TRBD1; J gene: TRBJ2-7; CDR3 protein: CASRIGSGQGLREQYF; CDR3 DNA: TGTGCCAGCAGGATCGGGTCGGGACAGGGTTTGAGAGAGCAGTACTTC
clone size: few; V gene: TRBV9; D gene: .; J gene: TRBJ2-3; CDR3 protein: CASSVSGDITDTQYF; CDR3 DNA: TGTGCCAGCAGCGTCTCAGGCGACATCACAGATACGCAGTATTTT
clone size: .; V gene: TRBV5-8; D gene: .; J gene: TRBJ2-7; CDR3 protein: CASSLGPGGLYEQYF; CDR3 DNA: TGTGCCAGCAGCTTGGGACCGGGCGGGCTCTACGAGCAGTACTTC
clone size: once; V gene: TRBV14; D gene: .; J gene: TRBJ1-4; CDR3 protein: CASSQDREINEKLFF; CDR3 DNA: TGTGCCAGCAGCCAAGATCGGGAAATAAATGAAAAACTGTTTTTT
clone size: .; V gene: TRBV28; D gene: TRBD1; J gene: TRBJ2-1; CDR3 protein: CASRGQDSYNEQFF; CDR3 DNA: TGTGCCAGCAGGGGACAGGACTCCTACAATGAGCAGTTCTTC
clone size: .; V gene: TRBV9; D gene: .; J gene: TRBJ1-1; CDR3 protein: CASSPRVNTEAFF; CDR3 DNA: TGTGCCAGCAGCCCCAGGGTGAACACTGAAGCTTTCTTT
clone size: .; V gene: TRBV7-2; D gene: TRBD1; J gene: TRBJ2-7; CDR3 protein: CASTHPDRGSYEQYF; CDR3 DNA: TGTGCCAGCACCCACCCAGACAGGGGGTCCTACGAGCAGTACTTC
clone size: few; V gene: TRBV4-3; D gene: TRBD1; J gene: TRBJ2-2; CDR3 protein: CASSQDTHGTVRGGELFF; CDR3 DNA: TGCGCCAGCAGCCAAGATACCCACGGGACAGTAAGGGGCGGGGAGCTGTTTTTT
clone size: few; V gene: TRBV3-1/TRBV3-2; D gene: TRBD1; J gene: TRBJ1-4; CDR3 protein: CASSQGATGVGGEKLFF; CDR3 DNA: TGTGCCAGCAGCCAAGGGGCGACAGGGGTAGGAGGTGAAAAACTGTTTTTT
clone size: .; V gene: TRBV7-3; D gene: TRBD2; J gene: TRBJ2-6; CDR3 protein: CASSPRGGSGANVLTF; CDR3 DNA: TGTGCCAGCAGCCCACGGGGGGGCTCTGGGGCCAACGTCCTGACTTTC
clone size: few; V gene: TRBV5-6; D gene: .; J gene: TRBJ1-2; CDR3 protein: CASSLETGNDYGYTF; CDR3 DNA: TGTGCCAGCAGCCTCGAGACAGGAAACGACTATGGCTACACCTTC
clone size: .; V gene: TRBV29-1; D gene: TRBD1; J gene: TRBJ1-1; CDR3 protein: CSVGQGGDEAFF; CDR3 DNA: TGCAGCGTCGGACAGGGTGGGGATGAAGCTTTCTTT
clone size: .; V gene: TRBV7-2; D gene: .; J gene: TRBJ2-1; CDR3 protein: CASTPGVSYNEQFF; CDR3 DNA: TGTGCCAGCACGCCCGGAGTCTCCTACAATGAGCAGTTCTTC
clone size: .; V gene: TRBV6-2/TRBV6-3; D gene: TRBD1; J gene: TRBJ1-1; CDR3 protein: CASSYPDRGIGYTEAFF; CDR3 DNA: TGTGCCAGCAGTTACCCCGACAGGGGAATAGGGTACACTGAAGCTTTCTTT
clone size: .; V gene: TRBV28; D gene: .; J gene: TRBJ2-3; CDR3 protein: CASSFSRDTQYF; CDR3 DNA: TGTGCCAGCAGTTTTTCTCGAGATACGCAGTATTTT
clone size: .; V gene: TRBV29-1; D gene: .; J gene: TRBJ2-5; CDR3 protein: CSVEQGRETQYF; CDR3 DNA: TGCAGCGTAGAACAGGGAAGGGAGACCCAGTACTTC
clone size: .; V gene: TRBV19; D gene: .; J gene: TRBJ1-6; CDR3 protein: CASRQGAYSPLHF; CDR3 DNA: TGTGCCAGTAGACAAGGGGCCTATTCACCCCTCCACTTT
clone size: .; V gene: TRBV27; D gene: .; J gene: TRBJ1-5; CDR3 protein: CASSLYRNQPQHF; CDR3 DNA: TGTGCCAGCAGTTTATACCGGAATCAGCCCCAGCATTTT
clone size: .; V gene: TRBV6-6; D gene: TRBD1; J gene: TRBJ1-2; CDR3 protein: CASSSDRGNYGYTF; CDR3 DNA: TGTGCCAGCAGTTCGGACAGGGGTAACTATGGCTACACCTTC
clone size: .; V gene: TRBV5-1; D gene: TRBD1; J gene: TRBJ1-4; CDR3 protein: CASSRTGGSEKLFF; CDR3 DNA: TGCGCCAGCAGCCGGACAGGGGGGAGTGAAAAACTGTTTTTT
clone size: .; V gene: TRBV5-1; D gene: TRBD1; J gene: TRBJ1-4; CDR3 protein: CASSPGQGGSEKLFF; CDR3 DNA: TGCGCCAGCAGCCCAGGACAGGGAGGGAGTGAAAAACTGTTTTTT